The present T cell receptor beta chain was sequenced within a study of cytomegalovirus exposure and HLA in healthy donors (dated by TCRdb to about 2017). Context from the whole study: An earlier analysis of approximately 550 of the donors reported roughly 270 Gb of sequence data and some 120 million unique TCR beta sequences from about 200 million T cells. Roughly 300 gigabases of sequencing data and roughly 90 million unique TCR sequences were included in an early release covering 550 to 800 HLA-typed donors. Of the approximately 400 genotyped donors, around 81% fell in the genetic ancestry cluster associated with self-reported Caucasian donors. The study aimed to test whether signatures of past pathogen exposure could be identified by cataloging public T cell receptors. The study profiled the T cell repertoires of fewer than 850 subjects by immunosequencing and related them to cytomegalovirus serostatus. A separate validation cohort of about 110 different subjects was used in addition to the approximately 700-subject first cohort. To predict cytomegalovirus infection status, the study combined high-throughput TCR immunosequencing, statistical association of individual TCRs with disease status, and machine learning. A later analysis re-analyzed previously published TCR beta repertoires from about 730 donors and added high-resolution HLA genotyping to study TCR occurrence patterns. In the later analysis, no new phenotypic data were used to find candidate immune exposures; instead, reliance was placed on TCR beta sequences and their occurrence across donors. An earlier analysis of several hundred of the donors applied high-throughput TCR beta sequencing to assess whether each TCR beta V gene segment acted as functional or pseudogenic. Alongside the repertoire data, information on donor age, sex, ethnicity and CMV serostatus was compiled. A later genetic analysis used genome-wide SNP genotypes for about 65% of the roughly 700 donors, treating that subset as a discovery cohort. Every discovery cohort repertoire had been produced on one sequencing platform. HLA typing included class I and class II loci at four-digit resolution. Typing coverage varied by locus: roughly 620-640 donors for A, B, C, DRB1 and DQB1; approximately 500 for DQA1; nearly 610 for DPA1; approximately 470 for DPB1. Four to six DR-DQ haplotypes were handled as single units for association and clustering, since linkage in the cohort was strong. Among about 400 genotyped donors of the cohort, an average of roughly 230,000 unique TCR beta nucleotide sequences was sequenced per donor, of which about 20% were non-productive. Broad study findings and their caveats: In a later analysis, HLA-associated TCR beta chains were found to be more clonally expanded and to have lower generation probabilities than equally common non-associated chains. A total of about 150 TCR beta chains were listed by the study as associated with cytomegalovirus. The classifier was reported to diagnose cytomegalovirus status with high specificity and sensitivity in both the original cohort and the validation cohort. Strong co-occurrence of HLA alleles, especially DR and DQ, made assigning TCR associations to individual alleles difficult. In a later genetic analysis, fewer N-insertions in productive TCRs were reported among donors in an Asian-associated ancestry cluster than the approximately 710-donor mean. Because HLA typing was unavailable for some donors at each locus, only the typed subset was used in association tests. A further reported finding was that TCR beta sequences accurately predicted the HLA-A and HLA-B alleles for most subjects in the first cohort. In a later analysis, TCR association rates were found to vary across HLA loci, with the most associated TCRs seen for DRB1 alleles and the fewest for HLA-C alleles. While some public TCRs were present in many individuals, most TCR sequences turned up only very rarely across donors. Roughly uniform sequencing depth across donors was assumed in presence/absence analyses, although this assumption may not hold. A later analysis associated about 16,000 TCR beta sequences with specific HLA alleles at a false discovery rate of 0.05. According to a later analysis, most CMV-associated TCR beta chains appeared to be HLA-restricted, and the HLA associations seemed to be driven largely by CMV exposure. A few of the identified cytomegalovirus-associated TCR beta chains were confirmed in vitro to be specific for cytomegalovirus antigens. A cluster of highly shared sequence variants was judged likely to represent a technical artifact of the sequencing pipeline. A later analysis reported that several top co-occurrence clusters appeared linked to parvovirus B19, influenza, CMV and Epstein-Barr virus. The only immune exposure information available for the cohort was CMV serostatus. The earlier analysis of a few hundred of the donors excluded some 15 rarely observed V segments, including chromosome 9 orphons, because counts were too low. V-gene and J-gene trimming of TCR beta chains was associated with a missense DCLRE1C variant in a later genetic analysis, and the association was replicated in an independent cohort. According to the authors, the approach could potentially be generalized to other disease states and immunological phenotypes. In this cohort, only TCR beta chains were sequenced, and detectable features were limited by the absence of alpha or paired-chain data. Correlated functional status among segregating V segments might reflect linkage disequilibrium, but an unknown experimental factor could not be ruled out. An earlier analysis of approximately 600 of the donors showed that most TCR beta V segments appeared in productive rearrangements either about 87% or about 30% of the time, which broadly matched IMGT annotations. The 87-base-pair reads could not distinguish some IMGT-functional V segments, including TRBV6-2 and TRBV6-3, so those segments were excluded.

CDR1 and CDR2 are read off the germline V gene (reference sequence) as MNHEY and SMNVEV. The CDR3 starts with the cysteine, ends with the phenylalanine, and has 13 residues. Just CDR3 DNA is preserved here, 39 bases in frame from base 1. To prepare the library, the immunoSEQ multiplex PCR assay was applied. For the multiplex PCR, a mixture combining 60 forward primers for TCR Vbeta segments and 13 reverse primers for TCR Jbeta segments was used. The CDR3 region of rearranged TCR beta genes was amplified from genomic DNA by a multiplex PCR assay. The amplified TCR beta libraries were sequenced on the Illumina HiSeq System as 87-base-pair reads. On the authors' methods: A later analysis counted about 80 million unique TCR beta chains across the 666 repertoires, and 10 million to 12 million of these chains were shared by at least two donors. A nearest-neighbor algorithm error-corrected the raw reads and collapsed the reads into unique sequences, merging closely related sequences to remove PCR and sequencing errors. Alignment of CDR3 sequences to IMGT reference sequences was used to assign V, D and J gene segments. For a sequence to be retained, at least a six-nucleotide match to both a V gene segment and a J gene segment was required. Rearrangements were classified as productive when the CDR3 lacked stop codons and remained in frame with V and J, and all other rearrangements were classified as non-productive. Following IMGT convention, CDR3 was defined as the stretch from the second conserved V-encoded cysteine up to the conserved J-encoded phenylalanine. In an earlier analysis of some 550 of the donors, sequences lacking an unambiguous match to a single V gene segment were excluded. An earlier analysis of 500 to 600 of the donors classified V segments as functional when productive rearrangements were above 56.7% and as segregating when the standard deviation between donors was above 5%. To diagnose cytomegalovirus status from the catalog of TCR beta chain sequences, a statistical classification framework was built. V and J gene assignment, in a later analysis, came from comparing TCR nucleotide sequences with IMGT/GENE-DB human TR gene sequences. In a later analysis, CDR3 sequences and most-parsimonious VDJ recombination scenarios were assigned using the TCRdist pipeline. In a later analysis, every TCR beta chain was defined by the combination of its CDR3 amino acid sequence and its V-gene family, and reads without a unique V-gene family were dropped. In a later analysis, around 650 highly shared, low-generation-probability nucleotide sequences were removed to address suspected cross-contamination and a sequencing artifact. In a later analysis, a clonal expansion index for each public chain was calculated from normalized within-repertoire ranks of inferred template counts. In a later analysis, generation probabilities were computed with a VDJ recombination model fitted to out-of-frame rearrangements, and the resulting probabilities were checked against IGoR. A later analysis scored TCR-TCR, TCR-HLA and TCR-CMV co-occurrence with hypergeometric tests, applying a repertoire-size bias correction to TCR pairs. In a later analysis, false discovery rates were estimated by permuting HLA or CMV assignments 20 times. In a later analysis, co-occurring TCRs were grouped using DBSCAN, with TCRdist sequence similarity added in when clustering inside HLA-allele-positive subsets. Co-occurrence clustering excluded repertoires with fewer than 30,000 or more than 120,000 public chains, plus five with anomalous nucleotide sharing. In TCRdb, the immuneACCESS table is reduced to in-frame sequences with V and J assigned. These tables do not hold every clone; where another copy was compared, an unresolved V gene accounts for under half, and the others remain unexplained. The D gene and trimming were derived from the DNA, and the V and J assignments and clone size from that table. The table for this sample lists around 150,000 clones; about 82% of them were counted only once. The biggest ten clones account for approximately 3.6% of the sample.

In total, more than 500 healthy bone marrow donors made up the cohort. At the time of sampling, every cohort member was nominally healthy, though immune exposures that went unrecorded were likely present. The donor was CMV seronegative and belonged to the group of over 350 seronegative cohort members. Each donor provided a peripheral blood sample, and peripheral blood mononuclear cells were used for TCR beta sequencing. The Qiagen DNeasy Blood Extraction Kit was used to extract genomic DNA from the blood cell samples. A remark on this clone: Its antigen is currently not known. Nothing much larger sits one base from this clone, and base qualities are not available.

The source of this sequence is a male donor in good health and CMV-seronegative. This sequence uses TRBV27 and TRBJ2-5, with no confident D gene call. The J call may not be correct, given that the DNA end is closer to TRBJ2-7. The source material was PBMCs. The nucleotide sequence reads TGTGCCAGCAGTTTATCGCCAGGCATCGAGCAGTACTTC. The translation is CASSLSPGIEQYF.